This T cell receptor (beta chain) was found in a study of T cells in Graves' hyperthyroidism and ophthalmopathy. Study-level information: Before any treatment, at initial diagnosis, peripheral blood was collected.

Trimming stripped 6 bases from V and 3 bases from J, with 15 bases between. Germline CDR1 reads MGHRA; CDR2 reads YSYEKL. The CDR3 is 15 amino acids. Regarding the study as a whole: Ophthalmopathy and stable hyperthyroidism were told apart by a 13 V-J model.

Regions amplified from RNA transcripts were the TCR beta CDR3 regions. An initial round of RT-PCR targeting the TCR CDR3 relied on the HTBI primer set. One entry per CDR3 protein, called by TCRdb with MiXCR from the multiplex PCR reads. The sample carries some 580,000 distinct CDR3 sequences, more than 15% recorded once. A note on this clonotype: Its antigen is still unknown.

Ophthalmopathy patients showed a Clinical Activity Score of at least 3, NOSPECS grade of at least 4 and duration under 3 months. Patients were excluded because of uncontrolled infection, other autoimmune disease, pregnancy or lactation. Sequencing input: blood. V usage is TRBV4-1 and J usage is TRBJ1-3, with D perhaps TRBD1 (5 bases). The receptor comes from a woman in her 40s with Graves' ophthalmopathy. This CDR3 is CASSLTPGGGNTIYF. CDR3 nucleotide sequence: TGCGCCAGCAGTCTAACCCCCGGGGGTGGAAACACCATATATTTT.